This entry is about one T cell receptor beta chain. The antigen it recognizes is unknown. The sample holds no much larger clone one base away, and base qualities are not on file. This sample is drawn from a study of blood T cell repertoires in COVID-19 (dated by TCRdb to the early 2020s). Looking at the study overall: The collaborator samples originated in the United States, Italy and Spain and spanned the acute and convalescent phases of COVID-19. The material from the prospective study consisted of cDNA or gDNA derived from T cells, B-cell-depleted T cells, or PBMCs. Deeply sampled blood TCRbeta repertoires from subjects exposed to, actively infected with, or recovered from COVID-19 were included in the dataset. A freely available public database, intended as a resource for researchers studying the immune response to SARS-CoV-2, is where the repertoires were released. The samples were drawn from two sources: the first 160 participants of the ongoing ImmuneRACE study, and 1,254 subjects contributed by 6 global collaborators. Sample metadata almost always included a de-identified subject ID, COVID-19 status, age in years and sex. Where HLA class I and class II types were available, the types were taken from metadata supplied by the sample provider, not from assay-based typing.

In Seattle, one collaborating source enrolled patients while the infection was active and tracked those patients longitudinally over the course of disease. Collaborating institutions collected whole blood in K2EDTA tubes following their own protocols. For TCRbeta analysis, collaborators shipped samples in one of three forms: frozen whole blood, isolated PBMCs, or DNA extracted from either of those sample types. What the study reported, not specific to this receptor: Clinical and demographic metadata were provided uncurated, with the amount varying by source and participant.

The germline V gene (reference sequence) provides CDR1 LNHNV and CDR2 YYDKDF. Measured from the cysteine to the phenylalanine, the CDR3 is 13 residues long. The entry retains the CDR3 DNA only, 39 bases that are in frame from base 1. V loses 3 bases of germline sequence and J loses 6 bases, and the interval between the two ends is 9 bases. TCRbeta CDR3 regions were amplified from genomic DNA using the immunoSEQ Assay, a bias-controlled multiplex PCR. The published analysis was carried out like this. The number of nucleated cells in each sample was estimated from the amplification of reference gene primers within the assay. To quantify the absolute abundance of each unique TCRbeta CDR3 rearrangement, sequence reads were collapsed and filtered. For each sample, productive Simpson clonality was calculated as the square root of Simpson's diversity index over productive rearrangements. TCRdb retrieved this table from immuneACCESS and kept in-frame rearrangements only. Not all clones are present; in checked studies, unresolved V genes account for under half, and no reason is known for the remainder. V and J calls and clone size come straight from that table; D and trimming were deduced from the DNA. The sample profile shows 330,000 or so clones; around 90% of them were found once. The top ten constitute approximately 9.4% of the sample.

The TCR was taken from a man aged 25-40 years with COVID-19, enrolled during active disease. The source material was peripheral blood. The rearrangement combines TRBV15 with TRBJ2-4, and perhaps TRBD2 as D gene, on 5 matching bases. The DNA sequence is TGTGCCACCAGCAGGGAGACTACAAACATTCAGTACTTC. This sequence encodes CATSRETTNIQYF.